This T cell receptor (beta chain) appears in the sequencing data of a study of T cells after yellow fever vaccination. Production of TCR cDNA was by 5'RACE template switching, which also added a universal primer site and UMIs. TCRdb ran MiXCR on the 5' RACE reads and lists one entry per CDR3 protein. The table has about 170,000 distinct CDR3 sequences, roughly 9.6% seen once; the top ten hold 36%. V was cut by 6 bases and J by 5 bases, with 9 bases left in between. The CDR3 has 12 amino acids. CDR1 is MNHEY and CDR2 is SMNVEV in the germline V gene (reference sequence). A note on this clonotype: The target antigen is unknown.

Whole-study findings and limits: Post-booster repertoires again held most primary-vaccination clones (roughly 96% CD4, over 80% CD8). Any FACS-sorted repertoire could hold abundant clonotypes that contaminate it from the bulk population. Clonotypes appearing in both CD4 and CD8 compartments existed, and their share was small.

The V call is TRBV27, the J call TRBJ2-3; D is unclear. The receptor comes from a man in his late teens or twenties who received the YFV17D yellow fever vaccine. This material consisted of CD8+ T cells sorted from PBMCs, taken 15 days after the yellow fever booster vaccination. CDR3 coding DNA: TGTGCCAGCAGATACTTGGGAGATACGCAGTATTTT. Its protein is CASRYLGDTQYF.